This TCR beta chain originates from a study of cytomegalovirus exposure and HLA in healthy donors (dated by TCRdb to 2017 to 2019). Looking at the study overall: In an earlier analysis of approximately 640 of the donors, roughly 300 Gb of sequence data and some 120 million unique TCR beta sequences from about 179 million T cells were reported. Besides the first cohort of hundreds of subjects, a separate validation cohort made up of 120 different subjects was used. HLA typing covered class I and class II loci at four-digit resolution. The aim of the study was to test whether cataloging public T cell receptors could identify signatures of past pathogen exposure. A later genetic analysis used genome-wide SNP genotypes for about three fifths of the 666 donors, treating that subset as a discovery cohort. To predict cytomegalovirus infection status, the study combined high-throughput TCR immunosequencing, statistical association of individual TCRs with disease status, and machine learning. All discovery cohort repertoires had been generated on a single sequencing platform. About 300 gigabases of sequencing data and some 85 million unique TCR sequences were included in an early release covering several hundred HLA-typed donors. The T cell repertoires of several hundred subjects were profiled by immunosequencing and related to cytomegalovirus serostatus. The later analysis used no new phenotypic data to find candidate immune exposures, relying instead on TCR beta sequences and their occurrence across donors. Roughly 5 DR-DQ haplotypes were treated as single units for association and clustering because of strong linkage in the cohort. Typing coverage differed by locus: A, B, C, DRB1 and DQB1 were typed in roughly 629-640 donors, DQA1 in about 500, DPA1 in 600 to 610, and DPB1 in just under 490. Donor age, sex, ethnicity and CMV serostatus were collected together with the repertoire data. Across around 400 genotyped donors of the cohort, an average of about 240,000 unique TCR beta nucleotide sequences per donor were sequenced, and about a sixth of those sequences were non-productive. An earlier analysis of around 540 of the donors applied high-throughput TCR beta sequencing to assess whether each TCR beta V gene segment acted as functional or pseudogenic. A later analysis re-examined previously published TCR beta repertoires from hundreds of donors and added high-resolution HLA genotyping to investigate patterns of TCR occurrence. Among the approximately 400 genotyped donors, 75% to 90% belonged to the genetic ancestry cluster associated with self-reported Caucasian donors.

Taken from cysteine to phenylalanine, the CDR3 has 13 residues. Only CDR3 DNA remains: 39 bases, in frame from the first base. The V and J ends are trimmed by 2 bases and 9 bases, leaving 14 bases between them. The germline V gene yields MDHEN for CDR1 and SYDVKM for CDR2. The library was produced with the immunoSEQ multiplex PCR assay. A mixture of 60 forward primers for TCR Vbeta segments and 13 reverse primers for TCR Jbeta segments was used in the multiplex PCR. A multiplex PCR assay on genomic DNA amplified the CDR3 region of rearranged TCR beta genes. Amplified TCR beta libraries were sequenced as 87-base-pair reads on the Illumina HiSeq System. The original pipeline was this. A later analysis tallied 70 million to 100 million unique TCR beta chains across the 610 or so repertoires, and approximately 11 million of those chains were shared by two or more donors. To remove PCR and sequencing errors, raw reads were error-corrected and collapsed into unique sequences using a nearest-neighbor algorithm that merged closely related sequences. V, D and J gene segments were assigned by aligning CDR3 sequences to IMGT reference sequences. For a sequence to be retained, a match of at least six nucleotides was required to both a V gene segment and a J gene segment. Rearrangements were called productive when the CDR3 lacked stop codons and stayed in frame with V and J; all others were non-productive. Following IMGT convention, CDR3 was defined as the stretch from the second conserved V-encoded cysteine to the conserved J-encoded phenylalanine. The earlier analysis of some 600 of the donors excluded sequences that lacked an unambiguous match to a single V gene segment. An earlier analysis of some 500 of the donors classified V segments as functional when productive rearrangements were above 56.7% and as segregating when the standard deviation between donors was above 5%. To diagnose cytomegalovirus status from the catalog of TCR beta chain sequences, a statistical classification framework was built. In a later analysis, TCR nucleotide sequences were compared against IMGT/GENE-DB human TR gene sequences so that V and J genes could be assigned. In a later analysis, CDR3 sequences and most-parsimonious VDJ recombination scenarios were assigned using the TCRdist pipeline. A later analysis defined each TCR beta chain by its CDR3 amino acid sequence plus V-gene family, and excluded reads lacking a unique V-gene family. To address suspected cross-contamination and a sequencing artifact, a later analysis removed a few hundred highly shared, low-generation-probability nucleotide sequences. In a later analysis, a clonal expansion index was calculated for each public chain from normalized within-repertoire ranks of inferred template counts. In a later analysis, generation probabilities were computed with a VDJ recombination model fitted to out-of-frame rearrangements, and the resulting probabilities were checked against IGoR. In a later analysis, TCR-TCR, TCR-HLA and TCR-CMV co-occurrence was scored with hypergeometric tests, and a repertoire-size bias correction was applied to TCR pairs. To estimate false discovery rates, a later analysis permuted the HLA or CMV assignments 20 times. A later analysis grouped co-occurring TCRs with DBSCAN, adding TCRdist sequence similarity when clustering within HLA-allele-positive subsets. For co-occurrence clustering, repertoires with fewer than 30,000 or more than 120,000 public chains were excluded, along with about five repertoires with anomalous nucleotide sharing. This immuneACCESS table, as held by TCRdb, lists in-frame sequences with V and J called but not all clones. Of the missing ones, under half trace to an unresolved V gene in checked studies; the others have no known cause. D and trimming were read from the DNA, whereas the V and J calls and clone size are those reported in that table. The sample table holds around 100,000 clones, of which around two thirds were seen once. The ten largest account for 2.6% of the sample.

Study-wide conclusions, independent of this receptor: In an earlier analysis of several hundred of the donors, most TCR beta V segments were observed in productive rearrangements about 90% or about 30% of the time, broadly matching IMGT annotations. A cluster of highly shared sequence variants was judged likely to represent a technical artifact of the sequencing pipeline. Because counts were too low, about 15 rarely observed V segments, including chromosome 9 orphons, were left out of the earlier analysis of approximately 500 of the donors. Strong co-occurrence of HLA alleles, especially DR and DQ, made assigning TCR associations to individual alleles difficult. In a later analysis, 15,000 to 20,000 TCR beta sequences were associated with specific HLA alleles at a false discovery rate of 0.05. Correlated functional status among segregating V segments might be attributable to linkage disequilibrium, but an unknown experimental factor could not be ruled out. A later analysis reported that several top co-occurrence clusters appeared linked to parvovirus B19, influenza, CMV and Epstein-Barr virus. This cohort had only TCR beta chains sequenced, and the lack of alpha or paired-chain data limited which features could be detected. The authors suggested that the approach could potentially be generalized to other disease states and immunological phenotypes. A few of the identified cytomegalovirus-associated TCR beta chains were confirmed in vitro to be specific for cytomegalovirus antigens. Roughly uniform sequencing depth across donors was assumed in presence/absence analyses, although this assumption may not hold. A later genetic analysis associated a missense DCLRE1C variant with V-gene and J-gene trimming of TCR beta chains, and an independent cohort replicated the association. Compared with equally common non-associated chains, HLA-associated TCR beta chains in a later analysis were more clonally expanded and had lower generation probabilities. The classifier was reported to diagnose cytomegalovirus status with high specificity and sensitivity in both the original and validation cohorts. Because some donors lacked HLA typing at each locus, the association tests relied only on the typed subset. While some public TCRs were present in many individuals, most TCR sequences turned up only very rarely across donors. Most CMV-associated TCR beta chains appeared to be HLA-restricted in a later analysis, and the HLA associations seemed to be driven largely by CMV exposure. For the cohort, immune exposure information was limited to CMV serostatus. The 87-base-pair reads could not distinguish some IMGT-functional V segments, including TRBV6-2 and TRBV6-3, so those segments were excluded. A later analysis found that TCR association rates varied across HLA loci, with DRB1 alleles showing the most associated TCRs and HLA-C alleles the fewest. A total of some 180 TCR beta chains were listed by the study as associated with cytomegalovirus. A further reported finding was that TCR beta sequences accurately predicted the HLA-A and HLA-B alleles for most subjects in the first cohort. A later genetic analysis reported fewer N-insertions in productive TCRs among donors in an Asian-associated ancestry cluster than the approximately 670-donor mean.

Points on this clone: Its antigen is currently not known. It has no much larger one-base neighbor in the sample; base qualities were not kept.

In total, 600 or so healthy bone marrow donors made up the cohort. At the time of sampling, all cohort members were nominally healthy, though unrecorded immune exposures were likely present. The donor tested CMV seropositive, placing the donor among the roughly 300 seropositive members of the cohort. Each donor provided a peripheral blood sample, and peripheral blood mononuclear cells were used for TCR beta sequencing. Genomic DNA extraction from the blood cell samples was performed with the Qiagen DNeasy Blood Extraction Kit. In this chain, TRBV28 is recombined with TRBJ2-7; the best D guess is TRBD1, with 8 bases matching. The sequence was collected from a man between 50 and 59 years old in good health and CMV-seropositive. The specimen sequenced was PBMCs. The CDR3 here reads CASSLSGTGLQYF. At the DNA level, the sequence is TGTGCCAGCAGTTTAAGCGGGACAGGATTGCAGTACTTC.